This T cell receptor beta chain stems from a study of control samples from healthy donors and cancer patients. Trimming stripped 4 bases from V and 5 bases from J, with 13 bases between. The CDR3 sequence is 13 residues long. The germline V gene encodes CDR1 SGHNT and CDR2 YYREEE (reference sequence). Produced via immunoSEQ multiplex PCR; TCRdb's table is partial and in-frame only. The sample has about 110,000 clones, approximately 90% seen once. The chain links TRBV5-4 to TRBJ2-7, with D perhaps TRBD1 or TRBD2 (6 bases each). What was sequenced was blood. This clonotype was sampled from a human donor in good health. The donor label of this sample is uncertain. The CDR3 DNA reads as TGTGCCAGCAGCCCGGCCGGGGGCCACGAGCAGTACTTC. Its translation is CASSPAGGHEQYF.